These 6 T cell receptor beta chains were all obtained from the same sample, sequenced in a study of blood T cell repertoires in COVID-19. Sequencing used immunoSEQ multiplex PCR; TCRdb keeps in-frame clones, though not all of them. The profile shows 100,000 to 150,000 clones, over 70% of them singletons. What was sequenced was peripheral blood. The receptors originated from a man aged 65-85 years with acute or convalescent COVID-19.

V usage is TRBV6-2 or TRBV6-3 and J usage is TRBJ1-2; 7 bases align to TRBD1. The CDR3 loop spans 15 amino acids. The J segment lost 2 bases and the V segment lost 2 bases, leaving 5 bases of the junction unmatched. Germline V gene data show CDR1 as MNHEY and CDR2 as SVGEGT. The CDR3 DNA reads TGTGCCAGCAGTTACCGGGCAGGGGGAAACTATGGCTACACCTTC. It specifies CASSYRAGGNYGYTF.

The chain uses TRBV15 and TRBJ1-5; 10 bases match TRBD1. Germline V lookup: CDR1 LNHNV, CDR2 YYDKDF (reference sequence). Trimming at V came to 2 bases and at J to 3 bases, leaving 10 bases not matched to a gene. This CDR3 contains 18 residues. The CDR3 region is CATSRLWTGGSNNQPQHF. The CDR3 bases are TGTGCCACCAGCAGACTCTGGACAGGGGGAAGTAACAATCAGCCCCAGCATTTT.

The rearrangement links TRBV29-1 to TRBJ1-2, with 10 bases fitting TRBD1. CDR1 is SQVTM, CDR2 ANQGSEA, per germline. The CDR3 is 15 amino acids. V was pared by 1 base and J by 5 bases, with 7 bases of the junction left unmatched. The DNA of the CDR3 is TGCAGCGTTGAAGGGACAGGGGGGTCTCTGTATGGCTACACCTTC. Its translation is CSVEGTGGSLYGYTF.

V gene TRBV9 combines with J gene TRBJ1-3, with TRBD1 matching 9 bases. CDR1 is SGDLS, CDR2 YYNGEE, per germline. With 4 bases clipped from V and 0 bases from J, the junction kept 11 bases outside the gene matches. CDR3 length equals 18 residues. This chain's CDR3 is CASSFRDRVQISGNTIYF. In nucleotides, the CDR3 is TGTGCCAGCAGCTTCCGGGACAGGGTGCAAATCTCTGGAAACACCATATATTTT.

The chain employs TRBV5-1 and TRBJ1-3; no firm D call. Germline CDR1 is SGHRS and CDR2 is YFSETQ. Trimming left V 0 bases short and J 3 bases short, with 10 bases between. The CDR3 covers 15 residues. The CDR3 nucleotides read TGCGCCAGCAGCTTGGCCGGAGGGATTGGAAACACCATATATTTT. It translates to CASSLAGGIGNTIYF. Drawing the rest from reference TRBV5-1 and TRBJ1-3, the complete variable domain is KAGVTQTPRYLIKTRGQQVTLSCSPISGHRSVSWYQQTPGQGLQFLFEYFSETQRNKGNFPGRFSGRQFSNSRSEMNVSTLELGDSALYLCASSLAGGIGNTIYFGEGSWLTVV.

The chain couples TRBV7-3 to TRBJ1-2; D may be TRBD1 (6 bases). The germline V and J ends were trimmed by 5 bases and 8 bases, with 15 bases remaining between them. In germline, CDR1 is SGHTA, CDR2 FQGTGA. This CDR3 is 13 amino acids long. CDR3 DNA sequence: TGTGCCAGCAGCCTCACAGGGCTTGAAGGCTACACCTTC. Amino acid sequence: CASSLTGLEGYTF.